Listed below are T cell receptor beta chains from one sample, sequenced in a study of T cells in Graves' hyperthyroidism and ophthalmopathy. MiXCR, applied by TCRdb to the multiplex PCR reads, yields one record per CDR3 protein. Of about 360,000 distinct CDR3 sequences detected, about 13% appear once; the ten largest clones hold around a tenth. The sample was blood. The receptors were sampled from a woman between 18 and 29 years old with Graves' hyperthyroidism. Both conserved end residues are part of each CDR3.

>13|TRBJ2-7|TRBV25-1
CASSDYLDYEQYF
>17|TRBJ2-5|TRBV19
CASSIEGGRAGQETQYF
>18|TRBJ2-1|TRBV6-1
CASSSPLGDSQVGDEQFF
>11|TRBJ2-7|TRBV20-1
CSAERGDEQYF
>12|TRBJ2-7|TRBV10-2
CASSDTAYEQYF
>15|TRBJ1-3|TRBV28
CASSFHRGTGNTIYF
>12|TRBJ1-2|TRBV29-1
CSVGRVEDGYTF
>14|TRBJ2-7|TRBV7-2
CASSLPSGDYEQYF
>14|TRBJ2-3|TRBV20-1
CSARSGGGSDTQYF
>12|TRBJ1-2|TRBV3-1
CASSSLPYGYTF
>14|TRBJ2-5|TRBV20-1
CSAAVGRDLETQYF
>15|TRBJ1-1|TRBV6-2/TRBV6-3
CASSYFTGTGTEAFF
>21|TRBJ2-3|TRBV4-1
CASSQYQGRRPVTSSTDTQYF
>13|TRBJ2-5|TRBV11-2
CASSLAPLETQYF
>14|TRBJ2-1|TRBV3-1
CASSQWSERDEQFF
>12|TRBJ2-1|TRBV10-3
CAISVEGYEQFF
>14|TRBJ2-2|TRBV19
CASSISRVTGELCF
>16|TRBJ1-2|TRBV12-3/TRBV12-4
CASSLQGGLGFYGYTF
>12|TRBJ1-5|TRBV28
CASTGGNQPQHF
>15|TRBJ2-7|TRBV6-1
CASSFGTSLLREQYF
>12|TRBJ2-7|TRBV6-1
CASSKTSYEQYF
>16|TRBJ1-4|TRBV18
CASSPTQITVDEKLFF
>18|TRBJ2-1|TRBV19
CASSIASGGPFKYNEQFF
>14|TRBJ2-5|TRBV3-1
CASSFKRGRETQYF
>13|.|TRBV20-1
CSAREHGKETQFF
>11|TRBJ1-2|TRBV29-1
CSVDSGYGYTF
>16|TRBJ1-2|TRBV18
CASSPMDRGAGNGYTF
>16|TRBJ2-5|TRBV3-1
CASSQGGGGPWGTQYF
>14|TRBJ2-5|TRBV12-3/TRBV12-4
CASRPAGAQETQYF
>18|TRBJ2-1|TRBV9
CASSVETSGVSSYNEQFF
>17|TRBJ2-3|TRBV20-1
CSASPMGLAAITDTQYF
>15|TRBJ2-7|TRBV7-2
CASSHQGRSTYEQYF
>13|TRBJ1-2|TRBV27
CASSFGYGGGYTF
>14|TRBJ1-1|TRBV27
CASSADGLNTEAFF
>16|TRBJ2-3|TRBV6-2/TRBV6-3
CASSTRGSGGADTQYF
>16|TRBJ2-2|TRBV5-1
CASSFMGTGDSGELFF
>14|TRBJ2-1|TRBV7-2
CASIRGRGNDEQFF